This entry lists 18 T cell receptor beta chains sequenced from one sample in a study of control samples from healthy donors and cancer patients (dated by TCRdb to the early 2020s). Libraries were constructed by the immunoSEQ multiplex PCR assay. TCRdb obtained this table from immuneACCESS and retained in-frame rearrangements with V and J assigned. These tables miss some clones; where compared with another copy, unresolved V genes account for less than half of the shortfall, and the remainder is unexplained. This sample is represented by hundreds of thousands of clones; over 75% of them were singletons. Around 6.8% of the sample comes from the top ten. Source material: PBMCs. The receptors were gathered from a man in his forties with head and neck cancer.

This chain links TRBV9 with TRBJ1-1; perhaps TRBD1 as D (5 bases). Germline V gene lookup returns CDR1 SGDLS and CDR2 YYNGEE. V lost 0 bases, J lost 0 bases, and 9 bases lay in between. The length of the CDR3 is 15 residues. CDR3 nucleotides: TGTGCCAGCAGCGTAGGGACAACAATGAACACTGAAGCTTTCTTT. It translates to CASSVGTTMNTEAFF.

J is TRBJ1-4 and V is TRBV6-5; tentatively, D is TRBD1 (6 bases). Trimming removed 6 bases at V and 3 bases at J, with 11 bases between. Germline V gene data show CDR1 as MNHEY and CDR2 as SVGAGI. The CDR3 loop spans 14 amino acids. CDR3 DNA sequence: TGTGCCAGCAGGATGGACAGATCTAATGAAAAACTGTTTTTT. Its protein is CASRMDRSNEKLFF.

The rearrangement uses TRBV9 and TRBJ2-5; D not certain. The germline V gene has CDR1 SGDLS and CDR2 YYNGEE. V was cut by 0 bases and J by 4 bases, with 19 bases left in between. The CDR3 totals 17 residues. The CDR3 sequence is CASSVGGSPQSLETQYF. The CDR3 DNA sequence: TGTGCCAGCAGCGTAGGGGGTAGCCCGCAGTCCCTAGAGACCCAGTACTTC.

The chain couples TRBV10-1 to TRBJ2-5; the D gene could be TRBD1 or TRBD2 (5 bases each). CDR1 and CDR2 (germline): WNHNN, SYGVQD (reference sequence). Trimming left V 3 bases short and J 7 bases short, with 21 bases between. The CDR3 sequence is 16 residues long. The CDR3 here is CASSDFARDVVGTQYF. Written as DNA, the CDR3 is TGCGCCAGCAGTGACTTCGCTAGGGACGTTGTTGGGACCCAGTACTTC.

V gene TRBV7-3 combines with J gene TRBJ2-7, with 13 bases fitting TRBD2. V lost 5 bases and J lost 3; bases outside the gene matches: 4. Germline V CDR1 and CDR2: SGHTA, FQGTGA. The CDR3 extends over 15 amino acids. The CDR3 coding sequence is TGTGCCAGCAGCCGGACTAGCGGGAGTGTCTACGAGCAGTACTTC. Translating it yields CASSRTSGSVYEQYF.

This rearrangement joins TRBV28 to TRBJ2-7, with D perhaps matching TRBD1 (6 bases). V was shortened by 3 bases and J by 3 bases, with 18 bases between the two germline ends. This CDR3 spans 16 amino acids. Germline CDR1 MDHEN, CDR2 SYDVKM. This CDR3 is CASSLGSQGRFYEQYF. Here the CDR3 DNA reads TGTGCCAGCAGTTTGGGGAGCCAGGGGCGTTTCTACGAGCAGTACTTC.

For the CDR3, the DNA is TGTGCCAGCAGCCCGACACCCGGACCCCACGAGCAGTACTTC. Its translation: CASSPTPGPHEQYF. The chain has TRBV7-9 and TRBJ2-7; D not resolved. Germline V gene lookup returns CDR1 SEHNR and CDR2 FQNEAQ (reference sequence). V was pared by 5 bases and J by 5 bases, with 16 bases between. The CDR3 runs 14 residues.

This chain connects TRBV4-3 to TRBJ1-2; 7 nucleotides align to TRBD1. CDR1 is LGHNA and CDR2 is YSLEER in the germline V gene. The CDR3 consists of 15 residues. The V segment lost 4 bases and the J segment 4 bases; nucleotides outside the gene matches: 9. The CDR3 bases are TGCGCCAGCAGCCCCCGAAGGACAGGACCCTATGGCTACACCTTC. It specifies CASSPRRTGPYGYTF.

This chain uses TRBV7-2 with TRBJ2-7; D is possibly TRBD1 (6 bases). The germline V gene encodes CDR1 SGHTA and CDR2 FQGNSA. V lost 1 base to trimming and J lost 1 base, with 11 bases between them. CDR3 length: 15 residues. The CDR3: CASSLVWTASYEQYF. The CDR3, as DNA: TGTGCCAGCAGCTTAGTTTGGACAGCGTCCTACGAGCAGTACTTC.

In nucleotides, the CDR3 is TGTGCCAGCAGTGGGGGACAGCGGGGGCCATCCTACAATGAGCAGTTCTTC. It translates to CASSGGQRGPSYNEQFF. This chain uses TRBV6-1 with TRBJ2-1; TRBD2 might be the D (8 bases). This CDR3 contains 17 residues. V shed 4 bases and J shed 1 base, with 17 bases lying between them. CDR1 MNHNS and CDR2 SASEGT come from the germline V gene.

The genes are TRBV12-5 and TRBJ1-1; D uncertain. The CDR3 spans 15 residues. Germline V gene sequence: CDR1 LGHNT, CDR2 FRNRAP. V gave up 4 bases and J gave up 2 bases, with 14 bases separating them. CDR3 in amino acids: CASGWSFGGNTEAFF. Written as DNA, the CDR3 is TGTGCTAGTGGTTGGAGCTTCGGAGGAAACACTGAAGCTTTCTTT.

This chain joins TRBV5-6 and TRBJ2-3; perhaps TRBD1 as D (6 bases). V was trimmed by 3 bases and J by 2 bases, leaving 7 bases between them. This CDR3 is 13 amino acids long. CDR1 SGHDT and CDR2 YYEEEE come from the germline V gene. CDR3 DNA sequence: TGTGCCAGCAGCTGGACAGCCACAGATACGCAGTATTTT. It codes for CASSWTATDTQYF.

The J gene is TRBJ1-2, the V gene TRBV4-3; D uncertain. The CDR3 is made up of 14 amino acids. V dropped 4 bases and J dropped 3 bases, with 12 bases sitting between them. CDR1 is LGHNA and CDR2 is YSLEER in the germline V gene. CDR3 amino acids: CASSPIGAHYGYTF. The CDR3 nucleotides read TGCGCCAGCAGCCCGATAGGAGCCCACTATGGCTACACCTTC.

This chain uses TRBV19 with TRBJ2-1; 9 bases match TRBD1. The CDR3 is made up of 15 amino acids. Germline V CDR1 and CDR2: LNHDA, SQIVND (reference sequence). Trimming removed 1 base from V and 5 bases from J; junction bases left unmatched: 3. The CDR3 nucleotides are TGTGCCAGTAGTATAGCTGGGACAGGGAACAATGAGCAGTTCTTC. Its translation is CASSIAGTGNNEQFF.

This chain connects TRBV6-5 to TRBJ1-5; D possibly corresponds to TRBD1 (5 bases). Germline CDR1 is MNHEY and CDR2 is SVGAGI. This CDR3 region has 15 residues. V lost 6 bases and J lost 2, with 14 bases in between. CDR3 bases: TGTGCCAGCAGAGCCTCTCTAGGGGGCAATCAGCCCCAGCATTTT. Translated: CASRASLGGNQPQHF.

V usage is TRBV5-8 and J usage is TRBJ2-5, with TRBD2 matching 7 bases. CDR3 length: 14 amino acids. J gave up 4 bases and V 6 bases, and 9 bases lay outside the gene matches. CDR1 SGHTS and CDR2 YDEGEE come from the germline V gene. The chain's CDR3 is CASNGGLVGETQYF. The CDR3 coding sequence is TGTGCCAGCAACGGCGGACTAGTCGGAGAGACCCAGTACTTC.

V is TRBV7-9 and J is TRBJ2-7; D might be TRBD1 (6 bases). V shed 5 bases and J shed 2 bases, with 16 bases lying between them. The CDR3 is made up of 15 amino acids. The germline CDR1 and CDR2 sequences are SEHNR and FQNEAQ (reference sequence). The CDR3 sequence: CASSHRQVSTYEQYF. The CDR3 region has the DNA TGTGCCAGCAGCCACCGACAGGTATCAACCTACGAGCAGTACTTC.

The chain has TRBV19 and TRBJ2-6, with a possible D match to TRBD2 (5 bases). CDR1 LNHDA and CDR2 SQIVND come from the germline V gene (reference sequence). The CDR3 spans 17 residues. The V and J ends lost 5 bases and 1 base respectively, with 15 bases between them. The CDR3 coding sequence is TGTGCCAGTAGTCCCCGCCGGACTGGGTCTGGGGCCAACGTCCTGACTTTC. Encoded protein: CASSPRRTGSGANVLTF.